This T cell receptor (beta chain) came from a study of tumor-infiltrating lymphocytes in primary liver carcinoma. The CDR3 has 16 amino acids. With 6 bases removed from V and 5 bases from J, the gap between germline ends came to 21 bases. The V gene's germline CDR1 is SGHVS and CDR2 FQNEAQ. Points from the study as a whole: The top-250-clone fraction was significantly higher in tumors than in blood (p = 0.039). Reduced overlap was seen in tumor-adjacent and tumor-blood pairs versus tumor region pairs.

Co-extraction yielded RNA and DNA from about 20-30 mg of unsorted bulk tissue. Donors were untreated and chronically infected with HBV. Five separate regions per tumor were sampled. About this clonotype itself: The antigen remains undetermined. A much larger clone lies one base from this, so it may be a read error.

cDNA specific to TCR beta was made from approximately 0.55 ug of total RNA, with a constant-region primer employed for priming. Researchers made the TCR beta libraries by running three nested multiplex PCR rounds with slightly modified ARM-PCR. Each of the first two PCR rounds ran roughly 9 cycles with TRBV1-TRBV30 forward and C-beta reverse primers. MiXCR, run by TCRdb on the multiplex PCR reads, gives a single entry per CDR3 protein. The sample shows roughly 120,000 distinct CDR3 sequences, 64% of them seen only once. V usage is TRBV7-8 and J usage is TRBJ2-3; the D gene is possibly TRBD2 (5 bases). The sample was liver tumor tissue from sampling region 3. Subset of the sample: tumor region T3, left-lateral pole. The TCR sequence derives from a woman aged 55-70 years with primary liver carcinoma and hepatitis B virus infection. CDR3 DNA sequence: TGTGCCAGCAGATTTAGCGTGAGGGCGTTTGGAGATACGCAGTATTTT. Protein sequence: CASRFSVRAFGDTQYF.